This TCR beta chain was captured in a study of blood T cell repertoires in COVID-19. Across the whole study: Samples representing acute and convalescent COVID-19 were sourced from the United States, Italy and Spain. PBMCs, B-cell-depleted T cells, or T cells provided the cDNA or gDNA that made up the material.

In the study's own analysis: Reference gene primer amplification in the assay estimated nucleated cell counts. Profiling relied on immunoSEQ multiplex PCR, and the TCRdb table lists in-frame clones only, not all of them. From that table come the V and J calls and clone size; the DNA was used to work out D and trimming. The sample has around 160,000 clones; around 87% are singletons. Specimen: peripheral blood. This clonotype was obtained from a man younger than 30 with acute or convalescent COVID-19.

CDR3 in DNA: TGTGCCTGGAGTGATAGGGGCACTGAAGCTTTCTTT. Protein sequence: CAWSDRGTEAFF. The chain joins TRBV30 to TRBJ1-1, with a tentative D call TRBD1 (5 bases). This CDR3 is built from 12 residues. V lost 1 base, J lost 4 bases, and 7 bases lay in between. Germline-derived CDR1 and CDR2 are GTSNPN and SVGIG (reference sequence).